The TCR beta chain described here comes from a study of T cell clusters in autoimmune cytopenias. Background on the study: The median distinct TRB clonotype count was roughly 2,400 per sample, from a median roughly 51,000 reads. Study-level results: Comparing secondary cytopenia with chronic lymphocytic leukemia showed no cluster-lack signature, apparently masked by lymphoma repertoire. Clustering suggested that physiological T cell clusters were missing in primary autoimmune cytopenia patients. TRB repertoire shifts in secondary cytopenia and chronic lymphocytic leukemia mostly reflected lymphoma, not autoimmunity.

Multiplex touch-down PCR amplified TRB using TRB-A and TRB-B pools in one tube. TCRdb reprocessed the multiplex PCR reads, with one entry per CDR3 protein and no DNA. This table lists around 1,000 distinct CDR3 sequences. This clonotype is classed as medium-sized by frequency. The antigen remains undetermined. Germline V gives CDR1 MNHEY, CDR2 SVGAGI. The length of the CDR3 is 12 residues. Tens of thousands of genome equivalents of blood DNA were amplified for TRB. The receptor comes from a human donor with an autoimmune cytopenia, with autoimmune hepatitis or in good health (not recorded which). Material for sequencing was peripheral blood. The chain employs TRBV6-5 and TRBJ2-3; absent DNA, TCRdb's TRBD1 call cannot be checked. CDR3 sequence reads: CASSLQGGTQYF.